This TCR beta chain came from a study of cytomegalovirus exposure and HLA in healthy donors. Across the whole study: Previous work identified roughly 120 million unique TCR beta sequences from about 179 million T cells.

Study observations and caveats: According to the study, 180 or so TCR beta chains were cytomegalovirus-associated. As a later analysis showed, a missense DCLRE1C variant was linked to trimming of TCR beta V- and J-genes.

Details on this clone: The target antigen is unknown.

A multiplex PCR was run with 60 Vbeta primers and 13 Jbeta primers. Some clones are missing from TCRdb's copy, which holds only in-frame ones; the method was immunoSEQ multiplex PCR. The sample has some 130,000 clones, 70% to 80% seen once. The TCR originated in a man aged 25 to 40 in good health and CMV-seronegative. The sequenced sample consisted of PBMCs.

The CDR3 region has the DNA TGTGCCGGCGGGACAGGGACCTACAATGAGCAGTTCTTC. Its protein product is CAGGTGTYNEQFF. The chain employs TRBV2 and TRBJ2-1; 9 bases map to TRBD1. V lost 11 bases and J lost 2; bases outside the gene matches: 4. The CDR3 is 13 amino acids. Looked up from germline, CDR1 is SNHLY and CDR2 is FYNNEI.